A selection of T cell receptor beta chains follows, all from one sample in a study of OX40 agonist ivuxolimab in advanced cancers. Data came from immunoSEQ multiplex PCR; TCRdb stores just in-frame clones and leaves some out. Of roughly 34,000 clones detected, about 70% appear once; the ten largest clones hold approximately 19%. The sequenced sample was CD4+ or CD8+ T cells sorted from blood, obtained in a trial of the OX40 agonist ivuxolimab. These receptors all stem from an adult with an advanced solid tumor such as melanoma, head and neck, liver or kidney cancer. The CDR3 runs from the conserved cysteine through the conserved F or W. The order of the fields is CDR3 length, D gene, clone size, V gene, J gene, CDR3 protein, CDR3 DNA. D genes are given only for firm matches. Where a row states a size, it is once, few, many or the class of an expanded clone; other rows omit it.

cdr3_length: 16
d_call: NA
clone_size: NA
v_call: TRBV4-1
j_call: TRBJ1-3
cdr3_aa: CASSQDMRSYGNTIYF
cdr3_nt: TGCGCCAGCAGCCAAGACATGCGTTCGTATGGAAACACCATATATTTT

cdr3_length: 15
d_call: NA
clone_size: NA
v_call: TRBV5-1
j_call: TRBJ1-1
cdr3_aa: CASNSDGLPGTEAFF
cdr3_nt: TGCGCCAGCAACTCGGACGGGCTACCGGGTACTGAAGCTTTCTTT

cdr3_length: 15
d_call: NA
clone_size: NA
v_call: TRBV5-6
j_call: TRBJ2-4
cdr3_aa: CASSFNGLAKNIQYF
cdr3_nt: TGTGCCAGCAGCTTTAACGGTTTAGCCAAAAACATTCAGTACTTC

cdr3_length: 13
d_call: NA
clone_size: NA
v_call: TRBV18
j_call: TRBJ1-6
cdr3_aa: CASSLSQDSPLHF
cdr3_nt: TGTGCCAGCTCACTCTCCCAAGATTCACCCCTCCACTTT

cdr3_length: 15
d_call: NA
clone_size: NA
v_call: TRBV5-1
j_call: TRBJ1-2
cdr3_aa: CASSLGPQGMYGYTF
cdr3_nt: TGCGCCAGCAGCTTGGGACCCCAGGGAATGTATGGCTACACCTTC

cdr3_length: 14
d_call: NA
clone_size: once
v_call: TRBV6-6
j_call: TRBJ2-5
cdr3_aa: CASSYQGSPSFPYF
cdr3_nt: TGTGCCAGCAGTTATCAGGGGTCCCCCTCATTTCCTTACTTC

cdr3_length: 15
d_call: TRBD1
clone_size: NA
v_call: TRBV27
j_call: TRBJ2-1
cdr3_aa: CASSFSWTGDNEQFF
cdr3_nt: TGTGCCAGCAGTTTCTCGTGGACAGGGGACAATGAGCAGTTCTTC

cdr3_length: 19
d_call: TRBD1
clone_size: few
v_call: TRBV18
j_call: TRBJ1-5
cdr3_aa: CASSPKQAGTGGVNQPQHF
cdr3_nt: TGTGCCAGCTCACCCAAACAAGCCGGGACAGGGGGCGTCAATCAGCCCCAGCATTTT

cdr3_length: 18
d_call: TRBD1
clone_size: NA
v_call: TRBV5-1
j_call: TRBJ2-2
cdr3_aa: CASSLRAGTGTNTGELFF
cdr3_nt: TGCGCCAGCAGCTTGCGCGCCGGGACAGGGACTAACACCGGGGAGCTGTTTTTT

cdr3_length: 14
d_call: NA
clone_size: few
v_call: TRBV6-1
j_call: TRBJ2-1
cdr3_aa: CASRSGWLYNEQFF
cdr3_nt: TGTGCCAGCAGAAGCGGGTGGCTGTACAATGAGCAGTTCTTC

cdr3_length: 16
d_call: NA
clone_size: once
v_call: TRBV10-3
j_call: TRBJ1-5
cdr3_aa: CAISVGGINSNQPQHF
cdr3_nt: TGTGCCATCAGTGTGGGAGGGATTAACAGCAATCAGCCCCAGCATTTT

cdr3_length: 12
d_call: NA
clone_size: few
v_call: TRBV2
j_call: TRBJ1-4
cdr3_aa: CASRGEDEKLFF
cdr3_nt: TGTGCCAGCAGAGGTGAAGATGAAAAACTGTTTTTT

cdr3_length: 14
d_call: NA
clone_size: NA
v_call: TRBV6-1
j_call: TRBJ2-1
cdr3_aa: CASSEAASYNEQFF
cdr3_nt: TGTGCCAGCAGTGAAGCTGCCAGCTACAATGAGCAGTTCTTC

cdr3_length: 14
d_call: NA
clone_size: NA
v_call: TRBV21-1
j_call: TRBJ1-2
cdr3_aa: CASSKPVGNYGYTF
cdr3_nt: TGTGCCAGCAGCAAGCCAGTAGGTAACTATGGCTACACCTTC

cdr3_length: 11
d_call: NA
clone_size: NA
v_call: TRBV25-1
j_call: TRBJ1-1
cdr3_aa: CASSGGTSAFF
cdr3_nt: TGTGCCAGCAGTGGGGGGACATCGGCTTTCTTT

cdr3_length: 13
d_call: NA
clone_size: once
v_call: TRBV5-3
j_call: TRBJ1-2
cdr3_aa: CARRKTGPLSYTF
cdr3_nt: TGTGCCAGAAGAAAAACAGGGCCCCTCAGCTACACCTTC

cdr3_length: 16
d_call: NA
clone_size: NA
v_call: TRBV7-2
j_call: TRBJ2-1
cdr3_aa: CASIDPSRGTYNEQFF
cdr3_nt: TGTGCCAGCATCGACCCAAGCCGGGGCACCTACAATGAGCAGTTCTTC

cdr3_length: 15
d_call: NA
clone_size: NA
v_call: TRBV29-1
j_call: TRBJ2-1
cdr3_aa: CSAPRRLGGNGEQFF
cdr3_nt: TGCAGCGCGCCCCGTAGGCTAGGCGGAAACGGTGAGCAGTTCTTC

cdr3_length: 13
d_call: NA
clone_size: NA
v_call: TRBV29-1
j_call: TRBJ2-7
cdr3_aa: CSVSSVSSYEQYF
cdr3_nt: TGCAGCGTTTCTAGCGTCTCCTCCTACGAGCAGTACTTC

cdr3_length: 15
d_call: NA
clone_size: NA
v_call: TRBV6-6
j_call: TRBJ1-1
cdr3_aa: CASSYSTQGYTEAFF
cdr3_nt: TGTGCCAGCAGTTACTCGACACAGGGATACACTGAAGCTTTCTTT

cdr3_length: 14
d_call: TRBD1
clone_size: NA
v_call: TRBV6-4
j_call: TRBJ2-2
cdr3_aa: CASRQDRVTGELFF
cdr3_nt: TGTGCCAGCAGGCAGGACAGGGTCACCGGGGAGCTGTTTTTT

cdr3_length: 15
d_call: NA
clone_size: NA
v_call: TRBV29-1
j_call: TRBJ2-2
cdr3_aa: CSVDSPTRNTGELFF
cdr3_nt: TGCAGCGTTGATTCCCCCACGAGGAACACCGGGGAGCTGTTTTTT

cdr3_length: 14
d_call: NA
clone_size: NA
v_call: TRBV2
j_call: TRBJ1-4
cdr3_aa: CASTPQATNEKLFF
cdr3_nt: TGTGCCAGCACGCCACAGGCAACTAATGAAAAACTGTTTTTT

cdr3_length: 11
d_call: NA
clone_size: NA
v_call: TRBV20-1
j_call: TRBJ2-3
cdr3_aa: CSATSLDTQYF
cdr3_nt: TGCAGTGCTACATCCTTGGATACGCAGTATTTT

cdr3_length: 15
d_call: TRBD2
clone_size: NA
v_call: TRBV6-1
j_call: TRBJ2-1
cdr3_aa: CASTALAGGVDEQFF
cdr3_nt: TGTGCCAGCACCGCACTAGCGGGGGGGGTCGATGAGCAGTTCTTC

cdr3_length: 15
d_call: TRBD1
clone_size: once
v_call: TRBV30
j_call: TRBJ1-3
cdr3_aa: CALTKGAYSGNTIYF
cdr3_nt: TGTGCCCTTACTAAGGGGGCTTACTCTGGAAACACCATATATTTT

cdr3_length: 13
d_call: TRBD1
clone_size: medium-sized
v_call: TRBV6-5
j_call: TRBJ1-6
cdr3_aa: CASRRTGNSPLHF
cdr3_nt: TGTGCCAGCAGAAGGACAGGGAATTCACCCCTCCACTTT

cdr3_length: 12
d_call: NA
clone_size: once
v_call: TRBV10-3
j_call: TRBJ1-4
cdr3_aa: CASRQRNEKLFF
cdr3_nt: TGTGCCAGCAGACAGCGTAATGAAAAACTGTTTTTT

cdr3_length: 12
d_call: NA
clone_size: NA
v_call: TRBV6-5
j_call: TRBJ1-2
cdr3_aa: CASSWTNYGYTF
cdr3_nt: TGTGCCAGCAGTTGGACTAACTATGGCTACACCTTC

cdr3_length: 15
d_call: NA
clone_size: NA
v_call: TRBV12-5
j_call: TRBJ1-2
cdr3_aa: CASGKPATALADYTF
cdr3_nt: TGTGCTAGCGGCAAACCCGCCACCGCCCTAGCCGACTACACCTTC

cdr3_length: 15
d_call: NA
clone_size: NA
v_call: TRBV7-9
j_call: TRBJ1-2
cdr3_aa: CASSLGLGGNYGYTF
cdr3_nt: TGTGCCAGCAGCTTAGGGCTGGGGGGGAACTATGGCTACACCTTC

cdr3_length: 15
d_call: TRBD2
clone_size: NA
v_call: TRBV11-1
j_call: TRBJ2-5
cdr3_aa: CASSLSGVYGETQYF
cdr3_nt: TGTGCCAGCAGCTTAAGCGGGGTCTATGGAGAGACCCAGTACTTC

cdr3_length: 14
d_call: NA
clone_size: NA
v_call: TRBV5-1
j_call: TRBJ1-4
cdr3_aa: CASSLGGSNEKLFF
cdr3_nt: TGCGCCAGCAGCTTGGGGGGATCTAATGAAAAACTGTTTTTT

cdr3_length: 14
d_call: NA
clone_size: NA
v_call: TRBV21-1
j_call: TRBJ1-2
cdr3_aa: CASSKKKANYGYTF
cdr3_nt: TGTGCCAGCAGCAAAAAAAAGGCTAACTATGGCTACACCTTC

cdr3_length: 15
d_call: NA
clone_size: NA
v_call: TRBV7-2
j_call: TRBJ1-5
cdr3_aa: CASSPRALGNQPQHF
cdr3_nt: TGTGCCAGCAGCCCCCGGGCTCTTGGCAATCAGCCCCAGCATTTT

cdr3_length: 17
d_call: TRBD2
clone_size: NA
v_call: TRBV7-2
j_call: TRBJ2-1
cdr3_aa: CASSFAPTSGGRGEQFF
cdr3_nt: TGTGCCAGCAGCTTCGCCCCGACTAGCGGGGGCCGGGGTGAGCAGTTCTTC

cdr3_length: 14
d_call: TRBD1
clone_size: few
v_call: TRBV2
j_call: TRBJ1-6
cdr3_aa: CASSSDRVRSPLHF
cdr3_nt: TGTGCCAGCAGCTCCGACAGGGTTCGCTCACCCCTCCACTTT

cdr3_length: 15
d_call: TRBD2
clone_size: NA
v_call: TRBV2
j_call: TRBJ2-1
cdr3_aa: CASRTTSGGGKEQFF
cdr3_nt: TGTGCCAGCAGAACGACTAGCGGGGGGGGAAAAGAGCAGTTCTTC

cdr3_length: 16
d_call: TRBD1
clone_size: NA
v_call: TRBV5-8
j_call: TRBJ1-2
cdr3_aa: CASSLTGTGVSYGYTF
cdr3_nt: TGTGCCAGCAGCTTAACCGGGACAGGGGTTTCCTATGGCTACACCTTC

cdr3_length: 13
d_call: NA
clone_size: NA
v_call: TRBV19
j_call: TRBJ2-1
cdr3_aa: CASRSDLRNEQFF
cdr3_nt: TGTGCCAGTAGATCGGACTTAAGGAATGAGCAGTTCTTC

cdr3_length: 14
d_call: TRBD1
clone_size: few
v_call: TRBV6-4
j_call: TRBJ2-3
cdr3_aa: CASSETGSTDTQYF
cdr3_nt: TGTGCCAGCAGTGAGACAGGGTCCACAGATACGCAGTATTTT

cdr3_length: 15
d_call: NA
clone_size: few
v_call: TRBV7-7
j_call: TRBJ2-2
cdr3_aa: CASSLQGPNTGELFF
cdr3_nt: TGTGCCAGCAGCTTACAGGGCCCGAACACCGGGGAGCTGTTTTTT

cdr3_length: 13
d_call: TRBD1
clone_size: few
v_call: TRBV6-6
j_call: TRBJ1-2
cdr3_aa: CASRQGTGYGYTF
cdr3_nt: TGTGCCAGCAGACAAGGGACAGGGTATGGCTACACCTTC

cdr3_length: 15
d_call: TRBD1
clone_size: few
v_call: TRBV5-1
j_call: TRBJ1-6
cdr3_aa: CASSQQGDWNSPLHF
cdr3_nt: TGCGCCAGCAGCCAACAGGGGGATTGGAATTCACCCCTCCACTTT

cdr3_length: 15
d_call: TRBD1
clone_size: NA
v_call: TRBV9
j_call: TRBJ2-5
cdr3_aa: CASSVIGTAQETQYF
cdr3_nt: TGTGCCAGCAGCGTAATAGGGACAGCACAAGAGACCCAGTACTTC

cdr3_length: 14
d_call: TRBD1
clone_size: NA
v_call: TRBV30
j_call: TRBJ2-7
cdr3_aa: CAWSIRTGIYEQYF
cdr3_nt: TGTGCCTGGAGTATACGGACAGGGATCTACGAGCAGTACTTC

cdr3_length: 16
d_call: TRBD2
clone_size: NA
v_call: TRBV19
j_call: TRBJ2-3
cdr3_aa: CASSILAGGSTDTQYF
cdr3_nt: TGTGCCAGTAGTATTCTAGCGGGGGGCAGCACAGATACGCAGTATTTT